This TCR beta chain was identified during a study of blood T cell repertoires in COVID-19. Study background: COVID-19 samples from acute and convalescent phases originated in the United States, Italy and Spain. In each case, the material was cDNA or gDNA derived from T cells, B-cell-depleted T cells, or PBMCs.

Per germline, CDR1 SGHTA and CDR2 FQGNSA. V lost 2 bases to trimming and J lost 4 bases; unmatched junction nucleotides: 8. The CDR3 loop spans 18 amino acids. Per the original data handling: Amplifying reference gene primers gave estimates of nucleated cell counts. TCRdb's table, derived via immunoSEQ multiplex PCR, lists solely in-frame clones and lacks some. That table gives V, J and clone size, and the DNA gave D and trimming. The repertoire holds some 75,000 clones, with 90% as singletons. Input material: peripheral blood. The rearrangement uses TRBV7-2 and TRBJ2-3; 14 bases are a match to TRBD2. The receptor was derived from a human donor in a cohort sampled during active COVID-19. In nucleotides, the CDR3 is TGTGCCAGCAGCTTAAGACTAGCGGGGGGGCCAAGGTCAGATACGCAGTATTTT. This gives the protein CASSLRLAGGPRSDTQYF.